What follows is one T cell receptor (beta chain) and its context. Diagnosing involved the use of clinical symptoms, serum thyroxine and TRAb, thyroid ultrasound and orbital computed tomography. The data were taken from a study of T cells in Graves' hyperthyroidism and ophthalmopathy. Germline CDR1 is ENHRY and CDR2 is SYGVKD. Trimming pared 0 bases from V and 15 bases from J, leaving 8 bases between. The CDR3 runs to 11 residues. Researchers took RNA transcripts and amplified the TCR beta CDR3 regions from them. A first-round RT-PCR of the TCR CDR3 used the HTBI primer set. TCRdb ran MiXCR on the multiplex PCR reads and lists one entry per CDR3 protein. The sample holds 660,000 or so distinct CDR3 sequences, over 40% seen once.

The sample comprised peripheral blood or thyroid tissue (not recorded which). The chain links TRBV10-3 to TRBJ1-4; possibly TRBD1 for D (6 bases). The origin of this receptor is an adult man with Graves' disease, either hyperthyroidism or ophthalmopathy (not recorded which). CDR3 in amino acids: CAISESRTVFF. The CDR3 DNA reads TGTGCCATCAGTGAGTCGAGGACAGTGTTTTTT.